This TCR beta chain was documented in a study of T cells in Graves' hyperthyroidism and ophthalmopathy. The wider study: Blood from the periphery was taken at initial diagnosis, before any treatment.

V lost 1 base to trimming and J lost 0 bases, with 25 bases between them. Per germline, CDR1 SGHVS and CDR2 FQNEAQ. The CDR3 has 21 residues. RNA transcripts gave rise to amplified TCR beta CDR3 regions. With the HTBI primer set, the TCR CDR3 went through a first round of RT-PCR. TCRdb recomputed calls from the multiplex PCR reads with MiXCR, one row per CDR3 protein. This table holds about 560,000 distinct CDR3 sequences, 16% found once. There are a few counts of this clonotype. Orbital computed tomography and thyroid ultrasound, together with serum TRAb and thyroxine and clinical symptoms, were used for diagnoses. Using around 10 ml of fresh peripheral blood, PBMCs were prepared.

The TCR sequence derives from a woman under 30 with Graves' hyperthyroidism. The chain joins TRBV7-8 to TRBJ1-5; no clear D gene. Sequenced sample: blood. The CDR3 nucleotides are TGTGCCAGCAGCTTAGTTAGAGTCTTCCAGGAGAAAGATTATAGCAATCAGCCCCAGCATTTT. This encodes CASSLVRVFQEKDYSNQPQHF.